One and the same sample provided the 26 T cell receptor beta chains below, sequenced in a study of cytomegalovirus exposure and HLA in healthy donors. The PCR contained 60 Vbeta and 13 Jbeta primers. Here immunoSEQ multiplex PCR was the method, and the copy in TCRdb shows in-frame clones only, minus some. The sample records about 150,000 clones, approximately 85% being singletons. The sample was PBMCs. The origin of the receptors is a man in his forties or fifties in good health and CMV-seropositive.

The table lists this clone with a count of one. V gene TRBV10-3 combines with J gene TRBJ2-5; 8 bases align to TRBD1. The CDR3 is made up of 15 amino acids. With V trimmed by 8 bases and J by 1 base, 9 bases remained unmatched. Germline CDR1 and CDR2: ENHRY and SYGVKD. The CDR3 DNA follows: TGTGCCATCGGGCGACAGGGGCAATCCCAAGAGACCCAGTACTTC. It encodes CAIGRQGQSQETQYF.

This chain links TRBV5-4 with TRBJ1-3; TRBD1 matches 8 bases. V trimming: 4 bases; J trimming: 9 bases; junction bases outside the gene matches: 6. CDR1 SGHNT and CDR2 YYREEE come from the germline V gene (reference sequence). The CDR3 runs 13 residues. The CDR3 region is CASSPDRATTIYF. The CDR3 bases are TGTGCCAGCAGCCCGGACAGGGCCACCACCATATATTTT.

Only one count was recorded for this clone. V and J are TRBV11-2 and TRBJ1-4, with D hard to call. CDR1 SGHAT and CDR2 FQNNGV come from the germline V gene. The V gene lost 3 bases and the J gene lost 7 bases, with 9 bases spanning the gap. The CDR3 extends over 13 amino acids. CDR3 in DNA: TGTGCCAGCAGCTTTTCCGGGAGTGAAAAACTGTTTTTT. This sequence encodes CASSFSGSEKLFF.

Here the CDR3 DNA reads TGTGCCAGCAGCGCCGGACAGATCACTGAAGCTTTCTTT. This sequence encodes CASSAGQITEAFF. V is TRBV7-3 and J is TRBJ1-1; a possible D gene is TRBD1 (6 bases). The CDR3 totals 13 residues. Trimming took 5 bases from V and 4 from J, leaving 11 bases between them. Germline loops: CDR1 SGHTA, CDR2 FQGTGA.

The rearrangement links TRBV28 to TRBJ1-2; 7 positions agree with TRBD1. This CDR3 region has 15 residues. Trimming took 6 bases from V and 4 from J; bases not matched to a gene: 11. Germline V lookup: CDR1 MDHEN, CDR2 SYDVKM. The CDR3 loop is CASSPSTRDSYGYTF. The CDR3 coding sequence is TGTGCCAGCAGCCCTAGCACCCGGGACAGCTATGGCTACACCTTC.

The chain employs TRBV30 and TRBJ1-6, with a weak D call TRBD1 (5 bases). V was cut by 1 base and J by 8 bases, with 12 bases left in between. CDR1 is GTSNPN and CDR2 is SVGIG in the germline V gene (reference sequence). This CDR3 contains 14 residues. The chain's CDR3 is CAWSARRGDSPLHF. The CDR3 DNA sequence: TGTGCCTGGAGTGCAAGGAGGGGAGATTCACCCCTCCACTTT.

The chain carries TRBV2 and TRBJ2-1; possibly TRBD1 for D (5 bases). The V gene's germline CDR1 is SNHLY and CDR2 FYNNEI. Trimming took 5 bases from V and 4 from J, leaving 9 bases between them. The CDR3 spans 13 residues. CDR3 in DNA: TGTGCCAGCAGTCAACAGGCGTACAATGAGCAGTTCTTC. Translating it yields CASSQQAYNEQFF.

This clone was found once. The rearrangement uses TRBV28 and TRBJ1-5; 7 positions agree with TRBD1. The V gene's germline CDR1 is MDHEN and CDR2 SYDVKM. CDR3 length equals 14 residues. With 6 bases clipped from V and 4 bases from J, the junction kept 6 bases outside the gene matches. CDR3 region: CASSTGTVNQPQHF. CDR3 bases: TGTGCCAGCAGCACCGGGACAGTGAATCAGCCCCAGCATTTT.

V is TRBV5-1 and J is TRBJ1-3; no clear D. CDR3 length: 17 amino acids. Trimming pared 2 bases from V and 4 bases from J, leaving 19 bases between. Germline CDR1 and CDR2: SGHRS and YFSETQ. The CDR3 is CASSFGGPGGKGNTIYF. DNA for the CDR3: TGCGCCAGCAGCTTCGGAGGACCAGGCGGCAAGGGAAACACCATATATTTT.

V usage is TRBV28 and J usage is TRBJ2-2; TRBD1 matches 8 bases. V lost 5 bases and J lost 7; bases outside the gene matches: 3. The CDR3 loop spans 13 amino acids. Germline V gene lookup returns CDR1 MDHEN and CDR2 SYDVKM. In DNA form, the CDR3 reads TGTGCCAGCAGTCGACAGGGGATCGGGGAGCTGTTTTTT. It codes for CASSRQGIGELFF.

The rearrangement uses TRBV2 and TRBJ2-1, with 9 bases fitting TRBD2. Germline CDR1 and CDR2: SNHLY and FYNNEI. The V and J ends lost 1 base and 7 bases, in that order; junction bases with no gene match: 8. The CDR3 spans 16 residues. Here the CDR3 reads CASSEGSLAGWNEQFF. The CDR3 nucleotides are TGTGCCAGCAGTGAAGGATCACTAGCGGGTTGGAATGAGCAGTTCTTC.

Here the CDR3 reads CASNAYAGTGDEQYF. The CDR3 nucleotides read TGTGCCAGCAACGCCTACGCCGGGACTGGGGACGAGCAGTACTTC. The chain combines TRBV2 with TRBJ2-7; tentatively, D is TRBD2 (6 bases). V was clipped by 7 bases and J by 5 bases, with 21 bases between them. Germline V gene sequence: CDR1 SNHLY, CDR2 FYNNEI. This CDR3 has 15 residues.

The chain carries TRBV5-1 and TRBJ2-7, with 11 bases lining up with TRBD2. Per the germline V gene, CDR1 is SGHRS and CDR2 is YFSETQ. This CDR3 contains 14 residues. Trimming took 4 bases from V and 2 from J; bases not matched to a gene: 2. The CDR3 nucleotides read TGCGCCAGCAGCGCGGGACTAGCGGCCTACGAGCAGTACTTC. It encodes CASSAGLAAYEQYF.

Concerning this clone itself: The junction differs from germline at one of its ends, possibly a read error. The rearrangement links TRBV7-9 to TRBJ2-2, with TRBD1 matching over 11 bases. The CDR3 has 18 residues. Germline V CDR1 and CDR2: SEHNR, FQNEAQ (reference sequence). The CDR3 reads CSSSSRGQGAERTGELFF. The CDR3 nucleotides are TGTTCCAGCAGCTCCCGAGGACAGGGGGCGGAAAGGACCGGGGAGCTGTTTTTT.

The table lists this clone with a few counts. V usage is TRBV27 and J usage is TRBJ2-6; D unresolved. Germline V gene lookup returns CDR1 MNHEY and CDR2 SMNVEV (reference sequence). The ends were cut back, 7 bases at V and 2 bases at J, with 9 bases in the middle. The CDR3 has 14 residues. The CDR3 sequence: CASKVSAGANVLTF. CDR3 DNA sequence: TGTGCCAGCAAAGTAAGCGCTGGGGCCAACGTCCTGACTTTC.

The rearrangement uses TRBV5-8 and TRBJ1-1; tentatively, D is TRBD1 (5 bases). The CDR3 runs to 14 residues. V shed 0 bases and J shed 5 bases, with 11 bases lying between them. Germline V CDR1 and CDR2: SGHTS, YDEGEE. This chain's CDR3 is CASSLARGLTEAFF. The CDR3 DNA sequence: TGTGCCAGCAGCTTGGCCCGGGGGTTGACTGAAGCTTTCTTT. Drawing the rest from reference TRBV5-8 and TRBJ1-1, the complete variable domain is EAGVTQSPTHLIKTRGQQATLRCSPISGHTSVYWYQQALGLGLQFLLWYDEGEERNRGNFPPRFSGRQFPNYSSELNVNALELEDSALYLCASSLARGLTEAFFGQGTRLTVV.

CDR3 region: CASSLIPMWGVEQYF. The CDR3 nucleotides read TGTGCCAGCAGTTTAATTCCTATGTGGGGAGTCGAGCAGTACTTC. This rearrangement joins TRBV28 to TRBJ2-7, with D perhaps TRBD2 (5 bases). The CDR3 length is 15 residues. CDR1 MDHEN and CDR2 SYDVKM come from the germline V gene. Deletions cut 2 bases from V and 6 bases from J, with 17 bases between. Looking up the rest from reference TRBV28 and TRBJ2-7 gives the full variable domain: DVKVTQSSRYLVKRTGEKVFLECVQDMDHENMFWYRQDPGLGLRLIYFSYDVKMKEKGDIPEGYSVSREKKERFSLILESASTNQTSMYLCASSLIPMWGVEQYFGPGTRLTVT.

Concerning this clone itself: Other DNA sequences in the sample encode the same CDR3. The chain joins TRBV11-2 to TRBJ1-1, with D hard to call. This CDR3 spans 15 amino acids. CDR1 is SGHAT, CDR2 FQNNGV, per germline. V lost 0 bases, J lost 2 bases, and 10 bases lay in between. As DNA, the CDR3 is TGTGCCAGCAGCTTAGAGTTGGGCCGAAACACTGAAGCTTTCTTT. Its protein is CASSLELGRNTEAFF.

A few counts support this clone. The genes are TRBV30 and TRBJ2-7; TRBD2 agrees at 8 bases. This CDR3 has 15 amino acids. V was pared by 4 bases and J by 0 bases, with 8 bases of the junction left unmatched. Looked up from germline, CDR1 is GTSNPN and CDR2 is SVGIG (reference sequence). In DNA form, the CDR3 reads TGTGCCTGGACCGGGTTAGCGGGAAACTCCTACGAGCAGTACTTC. Protein: CAWTGLAGNSYEQYF.

The genes are TRBV7-3 and TRBJ2-7; D remains unclear. CDR1 is SGHTA and CDR2 is FQGTGA in the germline V gene. Trimming pared 2 bases from V and 5 bases from J, leaving 13 bases between. The CDR3 length is 14 residues. This CDR3 is CASSLSRLHDEQYF. CDR3 DNA sequence: TGTGCCAGCAGCTTATCCCGACTTCACGACGAGCAGTACTTC.

CDR3 residues: CAIASADTQYF. Written as DNA, the CDR3 is TGTGCCATCGCATCGGCAGATACGCAGTATTTT. The genes are TRBV10-3 and TRBJ2-3; D gene unclear. The ends were cut back, 8 bases at V and 4 bases at J, with 7 bases in the middle. Per germline, CDR1 ENHRY and CDR2 SYGVKD. The CDR3 has 11 amino acids.

The V call is TRBV7-8, the J call TRBJ2-7; tentatively, D is TRBD1 (5 bases). This CDR3 comprises 16 residues. CDR1 and CDR2 from the germline V gene are SGHVS and FQNEAQ. The V gene lost 5 bases and the J gene lost 4 bases, with 21 bases spanning the gap. CDR3 sequence: CASSPTRAGSRYEQYF. The CDR3 DNA sequence: TGTGCCAGCAGCCCCACCCGGGCAGGGTCCCGATACGAGCAGTACTTC.

The rearrangement joins TRBV6-1 to TRBJ2-5; 8 positions match TRBD1. This CDR3 is 14 amino acids long. J was trimmed by 5 bases and V by 6 bases; bases with no gene match: 8. The germline V gene encodes CDR1 MNHNS and CDR2 SASEGT. CDR3 DNA: TGTGCCAGCAGGCCCGACAGGGGTCGGGAGACCCAGTACTTC. It is translated as CASRPDRGRETQYF.

CDR3 nucleotide sequence: TGCGCCAGCAGCTCTGGGACTAGCGGGAGATCTGAGCAGTTCTTC. Translation: CASSSGTSGRSEQFF. This chain joins TRBV5-1 and TRBJ2-1; 14 nucleotides align to TRBD2. The CDR3 is made up of 15 amino acids. Trimming cost V 3 bases and J 9 bases; bases outside gene matches: 5. In germline, CDR1 is SGHRS, CDR2 YFSETQ. The whole variable domain, remainder taken from reference TRBV5-1 and TRBJ2-1, is KAGVTQTPRYLIKTRGQQVTLSCSPISGHRSVSWYQQTPGQGLQFLFEYFSETQRNKGNFPGRFSGRQFSNSRSEMNVSTLELGDSALYLCASSSGTSGRSEQFFGPGTRLTVL.

This rearrangement joins TRBV10-3 to TRBJ2-7; 8 bases agree with TRBD2. The V segment lost 6 bases and the J segment 0 bases; nucleotides outside the gene matches: 19. This CDR3 region has 19 residues. Germline CDR1 is ENHRY and CDR2 is SYGVKD. The chain's CDR3 is CAIRGDGISGINLSYEQYF. The CDR3 bases are TGTGCCATCAGAGGTGACGGGATTAGCGGGATCAACCTCTCCTACGAGCAGTACTTC.

The chain employs TRBV28 and TRBJ2-2; 10 bases align to TRBD1. V trimming: 7 bases; J trimming: 6 bases; junction bases outside the gene matches: 8. Germline V gene data show CDR1 as MDHEN and CDR2 as SYDVKM. This CDR3 is 15 amino acids long. The CDR3: CASTSGDRGAGELFF. Here the CDR3 DNA reads TGTGCCAGCACCTCCGGGGACAGGGGTGCCGGGGAGCTGTTTTTT.